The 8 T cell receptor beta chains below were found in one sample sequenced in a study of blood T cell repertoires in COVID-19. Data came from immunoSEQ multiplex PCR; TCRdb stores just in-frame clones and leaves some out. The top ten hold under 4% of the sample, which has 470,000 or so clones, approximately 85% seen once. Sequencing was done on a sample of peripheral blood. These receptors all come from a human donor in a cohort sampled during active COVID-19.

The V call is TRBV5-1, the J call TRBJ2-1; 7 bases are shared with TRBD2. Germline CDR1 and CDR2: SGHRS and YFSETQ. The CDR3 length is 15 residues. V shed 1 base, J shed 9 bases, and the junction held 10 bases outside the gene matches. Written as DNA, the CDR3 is TGCGCCAGCAGCTTGTTGGGAGTCTCGGGGGGTGAGCAGTTCTTC. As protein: CASSLLGVSGGEQFF.

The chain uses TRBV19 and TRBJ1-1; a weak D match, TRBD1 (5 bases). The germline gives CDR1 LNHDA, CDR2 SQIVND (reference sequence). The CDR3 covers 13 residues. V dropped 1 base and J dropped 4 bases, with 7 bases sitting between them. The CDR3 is CASSIAGGTEAFF. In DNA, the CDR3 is TGTGCCAGTAGTATAGCGGGGGGCACTGAAGCTTTCTTT.

CDR3: CASSHYRSSGANVLTF. The CDR3 region has the DNA TGTGCCAGCAGCCACTACAGGAGCTCTGGGGCCAACGTCCTGACTTTC. The chain has TRBV5-4 and TRBJ2-6; perhaps TRBD1 as D (5 bases). Germline lookup yields CDR1 SGHNT and CDR2 YYREEE (reference sequence). The CDR3 spans 16 residues. V was clipped by 4 bases and J by 0 bases, with 11 bases between them.

For the CDR3, the DNA is TGTGCCAGCAGCCAATCCGACAGGGCAGGTACCTTC. This sequence encodes CASSQSDRAGTF. The gene calls are TRBV3-1 (or the pseudogene TRBV3-2) and TRBJ1-2; TRBD1 matches at 7 bases. The trim removed 2 bases at V and 14 bases at J, leaving 8 bases unmatched. Germline V gene sequence: CDR1 LGHDT, CDR2 YNNKEL (reference sequence). The CDR3 length is 12 residues.

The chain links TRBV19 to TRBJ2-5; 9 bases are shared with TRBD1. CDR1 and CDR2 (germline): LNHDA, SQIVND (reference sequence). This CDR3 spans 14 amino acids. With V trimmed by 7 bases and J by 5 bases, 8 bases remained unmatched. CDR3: CASTNNRGPETQYF. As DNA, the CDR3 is TGTGCCAGTACAAACAACAGGGGGCCGGAGACCCAGTACTTC.

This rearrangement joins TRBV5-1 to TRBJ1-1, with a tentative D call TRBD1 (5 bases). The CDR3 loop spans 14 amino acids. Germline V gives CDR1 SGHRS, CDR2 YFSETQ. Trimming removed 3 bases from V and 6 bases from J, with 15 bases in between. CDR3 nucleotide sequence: TGCGCCAGCAGCTCGGGGGGTCCCGGGGCTGAAGCTTTCTTT. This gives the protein CASSSGGPGAEAFF.

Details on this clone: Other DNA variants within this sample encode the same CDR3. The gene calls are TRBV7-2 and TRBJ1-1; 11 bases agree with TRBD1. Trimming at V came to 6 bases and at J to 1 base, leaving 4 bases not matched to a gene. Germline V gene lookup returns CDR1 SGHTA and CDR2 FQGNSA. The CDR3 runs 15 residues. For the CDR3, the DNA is TGTGCCAGCAGGTTGGACAGGGGGCGGAACACTGAAGCTTTCTTT. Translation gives CASRLDRGRNTEAFF.

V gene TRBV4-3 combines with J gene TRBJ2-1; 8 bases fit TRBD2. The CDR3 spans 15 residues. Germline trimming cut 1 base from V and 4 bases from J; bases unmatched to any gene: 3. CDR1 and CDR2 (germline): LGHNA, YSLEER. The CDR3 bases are TGCGCCAGCAGCCAAGTAGCGGGACCTTACAATGAGCAGTTCTTC. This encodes CASSQVAGPYNEQFF.